This T cell receptor beta chain was profiled in a study of cytomegalovirus exposure and HLA in healthy donors. Study-level results: Reportedly, diagnosis of cytomegalovirus status by the classifier showed high specificity and sensitivity. When a later analysis was performed, an Asian-associated ancestry cluster reportedly had fewer N-insertions than the roughly 690-donor mean.

V was cut by 11 bases and J by 6 bases, with 13 bases left in between. The germline V gene has CDR1 WSHSY and CDR2 SAAADI. The CDR3 covers 11 residues. Notes on this clone: Its target is not known.

The PCR employed 60 Vbeta primers together with 13 Jbeta primers. Data came from immunoSEQ multiplex PCR; TCRdb stores just in-frame clones and leaves some out. The sample yields around 130,000 clones, 81% seen once. Each of the donors was a healthy bone marrow donor. The V and J genes are TRBV10-2 and TRBJ1-2; D may be TRBD1 (6 bases). The TCR comes from a woman aged 40 to 55 in good health and CMV-seronegative. The sample was PBMCs. CDR3 DNA sequence: TGCGCCGCGTCCCAGGGGAATGGCTACACCTTC. Its translation is CAASQGNGYTF.